In its sample, the clone carrying this T cell receptor (beta chain) was seen many times. Its specificity is unknown. The data stem from a study of T-cell reconstitution after alpha-beta-depleted transplantation in children. The study, taken as a whole, reports: One year after transplant, T-cell counts and diversity came mostly from newly produced T cells. Expanded graft clones, several hundred of them, were reportedly the source of alpha-beta T cells about two months after transplant.

Library preparation (for TCRbeta) was performed with unique molecular identifiers. TCRdb analysed the PCR reads with MiXCR anew, one entry per CDR3 protein. This table holds approximately 240,000 distinct CDR3 sequences, roughly 11% found once. This sample comprised PBMCs, obtained before TCRalphabeta/CD19-depleted stem cell transplant. The clonotype originates from a child younger than two with acute myeloid leukemia, due to receive a stem cell transplant.

Written as DNA, the CDR3 is TGTGCCAGCAGCTTAGAGATCATGAACACTGAAGCTTTCTTT. Amino acid sequence: CASSLEIMNTEAFF. This rearrangement joins TRBV7-9 to TRBJ1-1; no firm D call. Trimming removed 1 base at V and 0 bases at J, with 6 bases between. The CDR3 contains 14 residues. The germline V gene has CDR1 SEHNR and CDR2 FQNEAQ (reference sequence).